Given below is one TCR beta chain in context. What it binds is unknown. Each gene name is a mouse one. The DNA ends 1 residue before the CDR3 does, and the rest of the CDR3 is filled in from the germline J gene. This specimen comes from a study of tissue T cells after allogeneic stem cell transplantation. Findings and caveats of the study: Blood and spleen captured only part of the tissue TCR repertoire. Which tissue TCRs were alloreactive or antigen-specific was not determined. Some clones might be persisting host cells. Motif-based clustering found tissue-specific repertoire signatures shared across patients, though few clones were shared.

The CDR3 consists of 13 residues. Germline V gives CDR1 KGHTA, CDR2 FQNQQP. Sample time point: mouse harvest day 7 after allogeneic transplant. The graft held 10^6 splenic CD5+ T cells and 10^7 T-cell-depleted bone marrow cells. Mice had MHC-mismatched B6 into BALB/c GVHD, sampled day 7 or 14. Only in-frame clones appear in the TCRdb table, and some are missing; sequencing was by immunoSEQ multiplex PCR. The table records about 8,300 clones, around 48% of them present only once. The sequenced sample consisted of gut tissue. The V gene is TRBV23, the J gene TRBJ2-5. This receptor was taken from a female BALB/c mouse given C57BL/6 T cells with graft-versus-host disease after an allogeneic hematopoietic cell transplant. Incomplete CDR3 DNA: TGCTCCAGCACTAGGGATAACCAAGACACCCAGTAC. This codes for CSSTRDNQDTQY. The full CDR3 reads CSSTRDNQDTQYF.